The 30 T cell receptor beta chains reported below all come from one sample, sequenced in a study of T-cell memory formation after mild COVID-19. TCRdb redid the calling of the 5' RACE reads with MiXCR, one entry per CDR3 protein. Found here are about 110,000 distinct CDR3 sequences, about 18% of them singletons; the top ten hold around 28%. Sequenced: PBMCs or a T cell subset sorted from them (not recorded which). All receptors derive from an adult woman who had mild COVID-19 (a few samples of this study predate the infection). Cell type and time point are not known.

The chain couples TRBV4-2 to TRBJ2-7; tentative D call: TRBD2 (7 bases). Germline V gene data show CDR1 as LGHNA and CDR2 as YNFKEQ. The ends were cut back, 1 base at V and 3 bases at J, with 10 bases in the middle. CDR3 size: 14 residues. DNA for the CDR3: TGTGCCAGCAGCCAAGGGGGAGGGGGCTACGAGCAGTACTTC. It yields the protein CASSQGGGGYEQYF.

This clonotype was picked up a small number of times. The chain joins TRBV5-6 to TRBJ1-1; no reliable D call. Germline CDR1 is SGHDT and CDR2 is YYEEEE. CDR3 length: 12 amino acids. With 3 bases removed from V and 4 bases from J, the gap between germline ends came to 7 bases. The CDR3 bases are TGTGCCAGCAGCTCGGGTTTCACTGAAGCTTTCTTT. Amino acid sequence: CASSSGFTEAFF.

This clonotype was observed a few times. The chain employs TRBV12-3 or TRBV12-4 and TRBJ2-5; no clear D gene. Trimming took 0 bases from V and 5 from J, leaving 4 bases between them. This CDR3 comprises 12 residues. The CDR3 protein is CASSLAVETQYF. DNA of the CDR3: TGTGCCAGCAGTTTAGCTGTGGAGACCCAGTACTTC.

The chain recombines TRBV27 with TRBJ2-3; D possibly corresponds to TRBD2 (5 bases). The CDR3 runs to 13 residues. Germline CDR1 MNHEY, CDR2 SMNVEV (reference sequence). Trimming removed 5 bases at V and 6 bases at J, with 12 bases between. The CDR3 coding sequence is TGTGCCAGCAGTCGGACTTCGTGGGATACGCAGTATTTT. This codes for CASSRTSWDTQYF.

The chain employs TRBV12-3 or TRBV12-4 and TRBJ1-1; D unresolved. The CDR3 runs to 14 residues. With 1 base removed from V and 5 bases from J, the gap between germline ends came to 11 bases. CDR3 bases: TGTGCCAGCAGTTTAGGGATGCTCGGTACTGAAGCTTTCTTT. Protein product: CASSLGMLGTEAFF.

In its sample, this clonotype was seen a few times. The rearrangement uses TRBV7-9 and TRBJ2-7; the D is unclear. Germline CDR1 is SEHNR and CDR2 is FQNEAQ (reference sequence). The CDR3 loop spans 14 amino acids. The germline V and J ends were trimmed by 2 bases and 3 bases, with 11 bases remaining between them. CDR3 DNA sequence: TGTGCCAGCAGCTTATCAGGCCTAAGCTACGAGCAGTACTTC. Protein: CASSLSGLSYEQYF. The full variable domain, with the rest looked up from reference TRBV7-9 and TRBJ2-7, is DTGVSQNPRHKITKRGQNVTFRCDPISEHNRLYWYRQTLGQGPEFLTYFQNEAQLEKSRLLSDRFSAERPKGSFSTLEIQRTEQGDSAMYLCASSLSGLSYEQYFGPGTRLTVT.

The V call is TRBV5-1, the J call TRBJ2-1, with unresolved D. Germline V gives CDR1 SGHRS, CDR2 YFSETQ. Trimming cost V 1 base and J 4 bases, with 24 bases left between them. This CDR3 is built from 19 residues. The CDR3 region is CASSLILVDGHDLYNEQFF. DNA of the CDR3: TGCGCCAGCAGCTTGATTCTCGTAGATGGGCATGATTTGTACAATGAGCAGTTCTTC.

This chain connects TRBV3-1 to TRBJ2-7; D gene uncertain. The CDR3 runs to 14 residues. CDR1 is LGHDT, CDR2 YNNKEL, per germline (reference sequence). The V end lost 1 base, the J end lost 5 bases, and 12 bases lay between the germline ends. The CDR3 here is CASSQVIKADEQYF. The CDR3 DNA sequence: TGTGCCAGCAGCCAAGTAATCAAGGCGGACGAGCAGTACTTC.

This clonotype was found a few times. The rearrangement links TRBV15 to TRBJ2-7; 9 nucleotides align to TRBD1. This CDR3 has 15 amino acids. The junction had 8 bases not matched to a gene; V was cut back by 3 bases and J by 5 bases. The germline CDR1 and CDR2 sequences are LNHNV and YYDKDF (reference sequence). CDR3 protein: CATSSEDRGRNEQYF. The DNA of the CDR3 is TGTGCCACCAGCAGCGAAGACAGGGGGAGAAACGAGCAGTACTTC.

V usage is TRBV3-1 and J usage is TRBJ1-2; 9 nucleotides match TRBD1. This CDR3 contains 16 residues. The germline CDR1 and CDR2 sequences are LGHDT and YNNKEL (reference sequence). The V gene end was trimmed by 3 bases and the J gene end by 4 bases; junction bases not matched to a gene: 9. Written as DNA, the CDR3 is TGTGCCAGCAGCCATGGCCCCGCGGGACAGGGCTATGGCTACACCTTC. Translation gives CASSHGPAGQGYGYTF.

This clonotype has more than one count but fewer than ten. V is TRBV4-1 and J is TRBJ1-1; D gene uncertain. Trimming cost V 2 bases and J 0 bases, with 4 bases left between them. This CDR3 has 13 residues. Germline CDR1 is MGHRA and CDR2 is YSYEKL. This chain's CDR3 is CASSQRLNTEAFF. CDR3 sequence (DNA): TGCGCCAGCAGCCAACGATTGAACACTGAAGCTTTCTTT.

V and J are TRBV11-3 and TRBJ2-3; tentative D call: TRBD2 (6 bases). With 7 bases removed from V and 4 bases from J, the gap between germline ends came to 9 bases. The CDR3 has 12 amino acids. The V gene's germline CDR1 is SGHNT and CDR2 YENEEA. CDR3 sequence reads: CASTAGPDTQYF. CDR3 nucleotide sequence: TGTGCCAGCACCGCGGGGCCAGATACGCAGTATTTT.

V and J are TRBV12-3 or TRBV12-4 and TRBJ2-7; TRBD2 is a possible D gene (6 bases). The CDR3 sequence is 16 residues long. Trimming shortened V by 3 bases and J by 2 bases, and 17 bases separated the two germline ends. CDR3 amino acids: CASSFGGAPGTYEQYF. The CDR3 DNA is TGTGCCAGCAGTTTTGGAGGGGCCCCAGGCACCTACGAGCAGTACTTC.

The J gene is TRBJ2-1, the V gene TRBV7-9; 13 positions match TRBD2. The CDR3 is 17 residues long. Germline V gene lookup returns CDR1 SEHNR and CDR2 FQNEAQ (reference sequence). V trimming: 5 bases; J trimming: 3 bases; junction bases outside the gene matches: 7. Here the CDR3 DNA reads TGTGCCAGCAGCACGGGGACTAGCGGGACCCACTACAATGAGCAGTTCTTC. It encodes CASSTGTSGTHYNEQFF.

This chain joins TRBV29-1 and TRBJ2-1, with TRBD2 identical over 7 bases. Trimming cost V 7 bases and J 4 bases; bases outside gene matches: 7. Germline CDR1 and CDR2: SQVTM and ANQGSEA. The CDR3 is made up of 13 amino acids. CDR3 in DNA: TGCAGCGGATTCGGGGGGTCTTACAATGAGCAGTTCTTC. It specifies CSGFGGSYNEQFF.

A few counts support this clonotype. The chain employs TRBV6-5 and TRBJ2-1; D assignment may be TRBD1 or TRBD2 (5 bases each). Trimming stripped 5 bases from V and 3 bases from J, with 17 bases between. There are 16 residues in the CDR3. Germline V gene lookup returns CDR1 MNHEY and CDR2 SVGAGI. The CDR3 sequence: CASSTWPGRSYNEQFF. The CDR3 DNA reads as TGTGCCAGCAGTACGTGGCCGGGACGTAGCTACAATGAGCAGTTCTTC.

In this sample, this clonotype turned up many times. The CDR3 DNA reads TGTGCCAGCAGCCAGACAGGGGCGTACGAGCAGTACTTC. Its protein product is CASSQTGAYEQYF. This chain connects TRBV27 to TRBJ2-7; TRBD1 aligns across 8 bases. Germline V CDR1 and CDR2: MNHEY, SMNVEV (reference sequence). Trimming cost V 6 bases and J 4 bases; bases outside gene matches: 5. The CDR3 spans 13 residues.

The chain links TRBV7-9 to TRBJ2-1; 9 nucleotides align to TRBD1. Germline CDR1 is SEHNR and CDR2 is FQNEAQ (reference sequence). J was trimmed by 0 bases and V by 4 bases; bases with no gene match: 4. There are 16 residues in the CDR3. CDR3 DNA: TGTGCCAGCAGCTCCGGACAGGGGCGCTCCTACAATGAGCAGTTCTTC. Its translation is CASSSGQGRSYNEQFF.

The chain couples TRBV4-3 to TRBJ2-7; possibly TRBD2 for D (6 bases). Trimming cost V 11 bases and J 0 bases, with 17 bases left between them. The germline V gene has CDR1 LGHNA and CDR2 YSLEER. The CDR3 is 14 amino acids. The CDR3 spells CAGWDCRGSYEQYF. The DNA for the CDR3 is TGCGCCGGCTGGGACTGCCGGGGCTCCTACGAGCAGTACTTC.

The V call is TRBV5-5, the J call TRBJ2-5, with 10 positions matching TRBD2. The trim removed 4 bases at V and 1 base at J, leaving 4 bases unmatched. The CDR3 covers 15 residues. CDR1 and CDR2 from the germline V gene are SGHKS and YYEKEE (reference sequence). CDR3 in amino acids: CASSPGLALQETQYF. CDR3 DNA sequence: TGTGCCAGCAGCCCGGGACTAGCGCTCCAAGAGACCCAGTACTTC.

This CDR3 is CASSLEGLAYEQYF. The CDR3 DNA reads as TGCGCCAGCAGCTTGGAGGGACTAGCGTATGAGCAGTACTTC. V and J are TRBV5-1 and TRBJ2-7; 10 nucleotides align to TRBD2. Per germline, CDR1 SGHRS and CDR2 YFSETQ. V was clipped by 0 bases and J by 7 bases; unmatched bases: 4. The CDR3 covers 14 residues.

The genes are TRBV9 and TRBJ2-1; D might be TRBD2 (5 bases). Trimming removed 0 bases at V and 10 bases at J, with 11 bases between. The CDR3 spans 13 residues. CDR1 and CDR2 from the germline V gene are SGDLS and YYNGEE. The CDR3 region is CASSVDAGEEQFF. In nucleotides, the CDR3 is TGTGCCAGCAGCGTAGATGCGGGCGAGGAGCAGTTCTTC.

This chain connects TRBV20-1 to TRBJ2-7; possible D gene TRBD2, 6 bases. CDR3 length: 15 amino acids. In germline, CDR1 is DFQATT, CDR2 SNEGSKA (reference sequence). The V end lost 1 base, the J end lost 4 bases, and 17 bases lay between the germline ends. The CDR3: CSARVVRRGLYEQYF. CDR3 coding DNA: TGCAGTGCTAGAGTGGTAAGGCGGGGACTTTACGAGCAGTACTTC.

V gene TRBV27 combines with J gene TRBJ2-1; either TRBD1 or TRBD2 may supply D (6 bases each). Germline V gene data show CDR1 as MNHEY and CDR2 as SMNVEV (reference sequence). This CDR3 spans 15 amino acids. V was cut by 1 base and J by 4 bases, with 11 bases left in between. This CDR3 reads CASSLLGGRYNEQFF. CDR3 DNA sequence: TGTGCCAGCAGTTTATTGGGGGGCAGGTACAATGAGCAGTTCTTC.

The chain recombines TRBV27 with TRBJ1-2; TRBD1 matches 7 bases. The length of the CDR3 is 15 residues. The V gene end was trimmed by 4 bases and the J gene end by 6 bases; junction bases not matched to a gene: 11. Germline values: CDR1 MNHEY, CDR2 SMNVEV (reference sequence). This CDR3 is CASSYLAGGADGYTF. For the CDR3, the DNA is TGTGCCAGCAGTTACCTAGCAGGGGGGGCGGATGGCTACACCTTC.

This clonotype was recorded at least ten times. The chain has TRBV29-1 and TRBJ2-3, with D possibly matching TRBD2 (6 bases). V was trimmed by 1 base and J by 6 bases, leaving 14 bases between them. CDR1 SQVTM and CDR2 ANQGSEA come from the germline V gene. This CDR3 is built from 14 residues. CDR3: CSVEVGLARDTQYF. The CDR3 nucleotides read TGCAGCGTTGAAGTAGGTCTAGCGCGTGATACGCAGTATTTT.

This clonotype was recorded at least ten times. The chain couples TRBV2 to TRBJ2-3; a weak D match, TRBD1 (5 bases). This CDR3 is 15 amino acids long. Germline V CDR1 and CDR2: SNHLY, FYNNEI. With 4 bases removed from V and 2 bases from J, the gap between germline ends came to 13 bases. CDR3 amino acids: CASSGTPWNTDTQYF. The CDR3 DNA reads as TGTGCCAGCAGTGGGACACCCTGGAACACAGATACGCAGTATTTT.

This clonotype has just a few counts. The V and J genes are TRBV7-8 and TRBJ1-4, with unresolved D. Germline-derived CDR1 and CDR2 are SGHVS and FQNEAQ. The CDR3 spans 16 residues. Between the trimmed V and J ends, which lost 1 base and 8 bases, there was a span of 17 bases. CDR3 protein: CASSLVTSGSTEKLFF. Written as DNA, the CDR3 is TGTGCCAGCAGCTTAGTTACGTCGGGGTCGACGGAAAAACTGTTTTTT.

This clonotype has a handful of counts. The chain links TRBV7-9 to TRBJ2-7, with 8 bases lining up with TRBD1. V gave up 3 bases and J gave up 2 bases; unmatched junction bases: 3. The V gene's germline CDR1 is SEHNR and CDR2 FQNEAQ (reference sequence). CDR3 length equals 14 residues. The CDR3 sequence is CASSFDRGPYEQYF. CDR3 in DNA: TGTGCCAGCAGCTTCGACAGGGGACCCTACGAGCAGTACTTC.

This clonotype came up a few times. The chain has TRBV25-1 and TRBJ2-7; D not certain. Germline V gene sequence: CDR1 MGHDK, CDR2 SYGVNS. This CDR3 has 10 amino acids. Trimming cost V 4 bases and J 3 bases, with 1 base left between them. CDR3 DNA: TGTGCCAGCAGTGGCTACGAGCAGTACTTC. Its translation is CASSGYEQYF.